The rows below give T cell receptor beta chains drawn from one sample of a study of blood T cell repertoires in COVID-19. Clones were read by immunoSEQ multiplex PCR, and TCRdb kept only the in-frame ones, dropping some. Of about 190,000 clones listed, roughly 87% are singletons. The specimen was peripheral blood. The receptor source for this set is a woman aged 40 to 50 with acute or convalescent COVID-19. Each CDR3 is given with its conserved first and last residue. D genes are given only for firm matches. Size tells how often a clone was seen (once, few, many) or the class of an expanded clone, and some rows leave it out.

j_gene | v_gene | d_gene | abundance | CDR3aa | CDR3nt
TRBJ2-1 | TRBV5-6 | . | . | CASSLAAVRGEQFF | TGTGCCAGCAGCTTGGCCGCAGTCCGGGGTGAGCAGTTCTTC
TRBJ2-3 | TRBV20-1 | TRBD1 | . | CSASRTGVTDTQYF | TGCAGTGCTAGTAGGACAGGGGTGACCGATACGCAGTATTTT
TRBJ2-5 | TRBV5-6 | . | . | CASSLGLQETQYF | TGTGCCAGCAGCTTAGGACTTCAAGAGACCCAGTACTTC
TRBJ1-1 | TRBV11-2 | . | . | CASSALRVGTEAFF | TGTGCCAGCAGCGCACTCAGGGTGGGCACTGAAGCTTTCTTT
TRBJ1-5 | TRBV5-8 | TRBD1 | . | CASSQDRAGPQHF | TGTGCCAGCAGCCAAGACAGGGCGGGGCCCCAGCATTTT
TRBJ2-3 | TRBV29-1 | . | . | CSGRQGSTDTQYF | TGCAGCGGGCGGCAGGGCAGCACAGATACGCAGTATTTT
TRBJ1-1 | TRBV5-5 | . | . | CASRQYRDTEAFF | TGTGCCAGCAGACAGTACAGGGACACTGAAGCTTTCTTT
TRBJ2-3 | TRBV28 | . | . | CASSFPLVDTQYF | TGTGCCAGCAGTTTTCCTCTCGTAGATACGCAGTATTTT
TRBJ1-2 | TRBV25-1 | . | . | CASEGYGYTF | TGTGCCAGTGAGGGCTATGGCTACACCTTC
TRBJ2-4 | TRBV3-1/TRBV3-2 | TRBD2 | . | CASSQTSGGTSIQYF | TGTGCCAGCAGCCAGACTAGCGGGGGGACGAGCATTCAGTACTTC
TRBJ1-5 | TRBV21-1 | . | . | CASSKSAGVIRNQPQHF | TGTGCCAGCAGCAAATCGGCAGGGGTTATTCGCAATCAGCCCCAGCATTTT
TRBJ2-3 | TRBV6-4 | TRBD1 | . | CASDSGQGVTDTQYF | TGTGCCAGCGATTCGGGACAGGGTGTAACAGATACGCAGTATTTT
TRBJ1-1 | TRBV5-6 | . | . | CASSPAPQSNTEAFF | TGTGCCAGCAGCCCGGCGCCACAGAGTAACACTGAAGCTTTCTTT
TRBJ2-7 | TRBV9 | . | . | CASSGGMEQYF | TGTGCCAGCAGCGGCGGGATGGAGCAGTACTTC
TRBJ1-5 | TRBV29-1 | . | . | CSVIQGTGQPQHF | TGCAGCGTTATCCAGGGGACGGGTCAGCCCCAGCATTTT
TRBJ1-2 | TRBV27 | . | . | CASSLGQGTYGYTF | TGTGCCAGCAGTTTGGGCCAGGGTACCTATGGCTACACCTTC
TRBJ2-7 | TRBV4-1 | TRBD1 | . | CASSPLWDRRYEQYF | TGCGCCAGCAGCCCCCTATGGGACAGACGTTACGAGCAGTACTTC
TRBJ2-1 | TRBV7-3 | TRBD1 | few | CASSLMQGAYEQFF | TGTGCCAGCAGCTTAATGCAGGGGGCTTATGAGCAGTTCTTC
TRBJ1-1 | TRBV2 | . | . | CASSEVASSTEAFF | TGTGCCAGCAGTGAAGTAGCTAGTAGCACTGAAGCTTTCTTT
TRBJ2-3 | TRBV5-1 | . | . | CASSLGLLSSTDTQYF | TGCGCCAGCAGCTTGGGACTACTTTCTAGCACAGATACGCAGTATTTT
TRBJ1-5 | TRBV4-2 | . | . | CASSQEAWGDQPQHF | TGTGCCAGCAGCCAAGAAGCTTGGGGGGATCAGCCCCAGCATTTT
TRBJ1-2 | TRBV30 | . | . | CAWSAGVSYGYTF | TGTGCCTGGAGTGCTGGAGTCTCCTATGGCTACACCTTC
TRBJ2-3 | TRBV7-3 | TRBD1 | . | CASSPWGTDGTDTQYF | TGTGCCAGCAGCCCATGGGGGACAGACGGCACAGATACGCAGTATTTT
TRBJ1-3 | TRBV4-1 | TRBD1 | . | CASSHRPPLDRGGAGNTIYF | TGCGCCAGCAGCCACCGACCCCCCTTGGACAGGGGTGGTGCTGGAAACACCATATATTTT
TRBJ1-2 | TRBV4-1 | TRBD1 | . | CASSQERTGAYGYTF | TGCGCCAGCAGCCAAGAAAGGACAGGGGCCTATGGCTACACCTTC
TRBJ1-5 | TRBV27 | TRBD1 | . | CASGQGARQPQHF | TGTGCCTCGGGACAGGGGGCGCGTCAGCCCCAGCATTTT
TRBJ1-2 | TRBV6-5 | . | . | CASRSQEGVYGYTF | TGTGCCAGCAGGTCCCAAGAGGGGGTCTATGGCTACACCTTC
TRBJ1-4 | TRBV10-3 | . | . | CAISDIRNEKLFF | TGTGCCATCAGTGATATCCGGAATGAAAAACTGTTTTTT
TRBJ2-6 | TRBV5-6 | . | . | CASSLPTGANVLTF | TGTGCCAGCAGCCTACCAACTGGGGCCAACGTCCTGACTTTC
TRBJ1-2 | TRBV9 | . | . | CASSVGGMAAGYTF | TGTGCCAGCAGCGTAGGAGGTATGGCGGCCGGCTACACCTTC
TRBJ1-1 | TRBV7-9 | TRBD1 | . | CASSPGQGADTEAFF | TGTGCCAGCAGCCCCGGACAGGGGGCAGACACTGAAGCTTTCTTT
TRBJ2-3 | TRBV18 | . | . | CASSPVYSTDTQYF | TGTGCCAGCTCACCGGTCTACAGCACAGATACGCAGTATTTT
TRBJ1-3 | TRBV14 | . | . | CASSPLSSGNTIYF | TGTGCCAGCAGCCCGCTGAGCTCTGGAAACACCATATATTTT
TRBJ2-7 | TRBV27 | TRBD2 | . | CARTSGVPHEQYF | TGTGCCAGGACTAGCGGGGTCCCCCACGAGCAGTACTTC
TRBJ2-7 | TRBV10-2 | . | few | CATSDRSPNEQYF | TGCGCCACCTCCGACAGATCCCCGAACGAGCAGTACTTC
TRBJ2-1 | TRBV28 | TRBD2 | many | CASSLRGAGGIYNEQFF | TGTGCCAGCAGCTTACGTGGGGCGGGGGGAATTTACAATGAGCAGTTCTTC
TRBJ2-3 | TRBV7-9 | TRBD1 | . | CASSPGQGVPDTQYF | TGTGCCAGCAGCCCGGGACAGGGGGTTCCCGATACGCAGTATTTT
TRBJ1-1 | TRBV7-9 | . | . | CACRGETGHIEAFF | TGTGCCTGCCGAGGGGAAACAGGGCATATTGAAGCTTTCTTT
TRBJ2-1 | TRBV10-2 | . | . | CASIETPQGEQFF | TGCGCCAGCATCGAAACGCCACAGGGCGAGCAGTTCTTC
TRBJ1-2 | TRBV7-9 | . | . | CASSWRGQRSYTF | TGTGCCAGCAGCTGGAGAGGGCAGCGGAGCTACACCTTC